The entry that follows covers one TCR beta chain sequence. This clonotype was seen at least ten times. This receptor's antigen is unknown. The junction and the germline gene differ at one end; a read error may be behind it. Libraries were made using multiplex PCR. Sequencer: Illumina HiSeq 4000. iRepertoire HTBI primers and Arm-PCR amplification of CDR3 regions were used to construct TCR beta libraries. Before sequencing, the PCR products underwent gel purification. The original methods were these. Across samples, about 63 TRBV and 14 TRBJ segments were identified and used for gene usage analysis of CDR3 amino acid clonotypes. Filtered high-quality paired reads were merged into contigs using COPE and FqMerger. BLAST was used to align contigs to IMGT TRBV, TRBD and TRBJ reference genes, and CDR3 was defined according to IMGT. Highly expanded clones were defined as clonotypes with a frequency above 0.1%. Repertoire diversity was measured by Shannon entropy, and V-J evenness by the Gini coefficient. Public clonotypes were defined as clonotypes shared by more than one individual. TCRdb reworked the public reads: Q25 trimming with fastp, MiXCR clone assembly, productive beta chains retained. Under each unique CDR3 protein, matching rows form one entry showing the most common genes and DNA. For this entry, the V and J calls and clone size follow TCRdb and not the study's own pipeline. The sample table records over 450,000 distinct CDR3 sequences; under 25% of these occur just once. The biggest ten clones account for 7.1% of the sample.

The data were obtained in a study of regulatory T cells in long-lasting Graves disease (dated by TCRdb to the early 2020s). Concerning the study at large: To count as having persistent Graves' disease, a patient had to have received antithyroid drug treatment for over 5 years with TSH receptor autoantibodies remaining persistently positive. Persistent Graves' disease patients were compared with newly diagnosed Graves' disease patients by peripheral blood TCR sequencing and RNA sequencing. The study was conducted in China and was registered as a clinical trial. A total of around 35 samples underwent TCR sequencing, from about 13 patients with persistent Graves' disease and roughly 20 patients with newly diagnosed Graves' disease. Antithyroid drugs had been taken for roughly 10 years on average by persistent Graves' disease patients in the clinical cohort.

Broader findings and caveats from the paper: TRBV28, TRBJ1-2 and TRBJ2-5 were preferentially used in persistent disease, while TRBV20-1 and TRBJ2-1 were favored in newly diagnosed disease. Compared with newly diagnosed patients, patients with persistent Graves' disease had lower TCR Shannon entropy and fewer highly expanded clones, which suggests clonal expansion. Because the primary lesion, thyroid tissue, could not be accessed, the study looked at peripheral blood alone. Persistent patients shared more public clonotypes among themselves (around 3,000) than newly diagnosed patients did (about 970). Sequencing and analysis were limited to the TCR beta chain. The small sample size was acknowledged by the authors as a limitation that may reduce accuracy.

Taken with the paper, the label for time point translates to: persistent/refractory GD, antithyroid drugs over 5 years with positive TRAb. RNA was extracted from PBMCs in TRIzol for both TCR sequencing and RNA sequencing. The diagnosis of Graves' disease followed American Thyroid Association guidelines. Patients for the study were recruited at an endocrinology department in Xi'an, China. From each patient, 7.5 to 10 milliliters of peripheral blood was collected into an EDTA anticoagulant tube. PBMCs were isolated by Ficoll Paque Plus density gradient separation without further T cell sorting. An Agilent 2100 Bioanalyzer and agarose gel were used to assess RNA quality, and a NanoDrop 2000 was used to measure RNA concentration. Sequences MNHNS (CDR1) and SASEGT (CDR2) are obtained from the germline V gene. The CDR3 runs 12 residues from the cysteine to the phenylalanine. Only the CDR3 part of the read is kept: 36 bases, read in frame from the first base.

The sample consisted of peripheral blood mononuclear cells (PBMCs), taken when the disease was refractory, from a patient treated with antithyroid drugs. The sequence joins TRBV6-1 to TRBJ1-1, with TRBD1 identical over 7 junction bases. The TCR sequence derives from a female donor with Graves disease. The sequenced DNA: TGCGCCAGCAGTCCAGGGGGAGATGAAGCTTTCTTT. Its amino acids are CASSPGGDEAFF.